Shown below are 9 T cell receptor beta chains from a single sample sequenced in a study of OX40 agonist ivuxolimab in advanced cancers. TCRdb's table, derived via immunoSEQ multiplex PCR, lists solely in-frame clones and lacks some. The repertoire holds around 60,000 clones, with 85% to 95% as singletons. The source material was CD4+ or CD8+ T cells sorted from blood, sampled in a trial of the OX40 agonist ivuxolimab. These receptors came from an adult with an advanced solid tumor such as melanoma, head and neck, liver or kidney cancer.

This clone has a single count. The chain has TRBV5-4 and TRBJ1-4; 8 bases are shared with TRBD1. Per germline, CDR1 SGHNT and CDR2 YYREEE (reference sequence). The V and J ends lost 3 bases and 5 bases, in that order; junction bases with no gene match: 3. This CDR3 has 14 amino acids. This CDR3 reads CASSSDRGNEKLFF. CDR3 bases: TGTGCCAGCAGCTCCGACAGGGGAAATGAAAAACTGTTTTTT.

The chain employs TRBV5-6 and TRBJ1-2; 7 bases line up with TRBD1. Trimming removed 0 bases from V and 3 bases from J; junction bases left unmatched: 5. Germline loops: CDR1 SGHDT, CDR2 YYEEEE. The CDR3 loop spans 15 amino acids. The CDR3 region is CASSLVLGQDYGYTF. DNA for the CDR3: TGTGCCAGCAGCTTGGTTCTTGGACAGGACTATGGCTACACCTTC.

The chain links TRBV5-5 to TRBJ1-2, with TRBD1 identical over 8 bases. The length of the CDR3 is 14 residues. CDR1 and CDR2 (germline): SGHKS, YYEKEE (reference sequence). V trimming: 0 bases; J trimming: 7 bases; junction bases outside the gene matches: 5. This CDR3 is CASSLGGQVSGYTF. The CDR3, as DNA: TGTGCCAGCAGCTTGGGGGGACAGGTCTCTGGCTACACCTTC.

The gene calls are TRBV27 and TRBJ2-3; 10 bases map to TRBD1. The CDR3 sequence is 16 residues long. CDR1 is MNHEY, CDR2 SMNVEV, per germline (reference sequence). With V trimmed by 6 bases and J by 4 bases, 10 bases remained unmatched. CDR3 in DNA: TGTGCCAGCAGATCAACGGCGGGACAGGGGCCAGATACGCAGTATTTT. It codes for CASRSTAGQGPDTQYF.

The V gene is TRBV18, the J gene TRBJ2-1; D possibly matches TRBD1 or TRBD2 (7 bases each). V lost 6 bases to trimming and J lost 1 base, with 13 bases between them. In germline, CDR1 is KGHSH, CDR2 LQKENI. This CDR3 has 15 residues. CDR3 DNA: TGTGCCAGCTCCCAGGGGGAGGGGTCCTACAATGAGCAGTTCTTC. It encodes CASSQGEGSYNEQFF. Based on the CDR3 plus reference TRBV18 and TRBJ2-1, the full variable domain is NAGVMQNPRHLVRRRGQEARLRCSPMKGHSHVYWYRQLPEEGLKFMVYLQKENIIDESGMPKERFSAEFPKEGPSILRIQQVVRGDSAAYFCASSQGEGSYNEQFFGPGTRLTVL.

The CDR3 protein is CASGGSLGETQYF. For the CDR3, the DNA is TGTGCCAGCGGCGGGAGTCTGGGGGAGACCCAGTACTTC. The chain combines TRBV7-8 with TRBJ2-5; 7 bases fit TRBD2. Trimming at V came to 8 bases and at J to 5 bases, leaving 8 bases not matched to a gene. Germline lookup yields CDR1 SGHVS and CDR2 FQNEAQ. The CDR3 totals 13 residues. Combining the CDR3 with reference TRBV7-8 and TRBJ2-5 gives the whole variable domain GAGVSQSPRYKVAKRGQDVALRCDPISGHVSLFWYQQALGQGPEFLTYFQNEAQLDKSGLPSDRFFAERPEGSVSTLKIQRTQQEDSAVYLCASGGSLGETQYFGPGTRLLVL.

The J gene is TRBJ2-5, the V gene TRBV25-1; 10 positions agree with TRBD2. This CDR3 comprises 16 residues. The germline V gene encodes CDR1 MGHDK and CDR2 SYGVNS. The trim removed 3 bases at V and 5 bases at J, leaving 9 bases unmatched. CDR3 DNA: TGTGCCAGCAGTGATTTGGCTAGCGGGAGTTATGAGACCCAGTACTTC. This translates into CASSDLASGSYETQYF.

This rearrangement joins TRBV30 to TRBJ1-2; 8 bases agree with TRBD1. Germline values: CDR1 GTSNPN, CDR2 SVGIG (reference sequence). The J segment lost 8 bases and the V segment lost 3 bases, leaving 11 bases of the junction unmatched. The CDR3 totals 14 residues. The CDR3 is CAWSLLQGVSGYTF. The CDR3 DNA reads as TGTGCCTGGAGCCTATTACAGGGGGTAAGCGGCTACACCTTC.

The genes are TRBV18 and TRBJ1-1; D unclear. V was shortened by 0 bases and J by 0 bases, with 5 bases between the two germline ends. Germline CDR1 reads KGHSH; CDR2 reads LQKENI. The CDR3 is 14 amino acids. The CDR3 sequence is CASSPPHMNTEAFF. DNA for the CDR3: TGTGCCAGCTCACCACCACACATGAACACTGAAGCTTTCTTT.